This T cell receptor beta chain was identified in a study of a mutant IDH1 vaccine in newly diagnosed glioma. Study background: Patients underwent eight vaccinations, which took place in weeks 1, 3, 5, 7, 11, 15, 19 and 23.

The germline CDR1 and CDR2 sequences are MNHEY and SVGAGI. This CDR3 has 13 residues. Trimming removed 0 bases at V and 7 bases at J, with 7 bases between. As to time point: week 23, last vaccination. Every vaccine dose comprised 300 ug of mutant IDH1 20-mer peptide plus topical imiquimod. Diagnosis in the donors showed new WHO grade 3 or 4 astrocytomas that were IDH1-mutant and ATRX-lost. This clone appeared once. Its matching antigen is unknown. This table comes from immunoSEQ multiplex PCR, and its TCRdb copy is limited to in-frame clones, with some not included. The sample has roughly 60,000 clones, 70% to 90% seen once.

The chain employs TRBV6-5 and TRBJ2-1; no definite D call. This receptor was obtained from a man aged 30 to 39 with glioma. The source was PBMCs, collected from a glioma patient whose treatment included an IDH1 peptide vaccine. The CDR3 nucleotides read TGTGCCAGCAGTTACTCGAGTTTTAATGAGCAGTTCTTC. It translates to CASSYSSFNEQFF.